The 17 T cell receptor beta chains in this list originate from one sample, sequenced in a study of CD8 T cells in ankylosing spondylitis. One entry per CDR3 protein, called by TCRdb with MiXCR from the 5' RACE reads. Of about 160,000 distinct CDR3 sequences listed, 15% to 20% are singletons. The material sequenced was blood, either unsorted or a sorted T cell fraction (not recorded which). These receptors were collected from a male donor with ankylosing spondylitis or in good health (not recorded which).

The V gene is TRBV18, the J gene TRBJ2-7; the D gene is possibly TRBD2 (5 bases). The CDR3 sequence is 14 residues long. CDR1 is KGHSH, CDR2 LQKENI, per germline. Trimming stripped 2 bases from V and 0 bases from J, with 8 bases between. CDR3 DNA: TGTGCCAGCTCACCATTGGACTCCTCCTACGAGCAGTACTTC. It codes for CASSPLDSSYEQYF.

This clonotype was seen many times. The chain carries TRBV7-8 and TRBJ1-5, with 8 bases lining up with TRBD1. The germline CDR1 and CDR2 sequences are SGHVS and FQNEAQ. V was clipped by 3 bases and J by 4 bases; unmatched bases: 2. The CDR3 is 14 amino acids. The CDR3, as DNA: TGTGCCAGCAGCTTTCGGGACAGGAATCAGCCCCAGCATTTT. Amino acid sequence: CASSFRDRNQPQHF.

This clonotype was picked up many times. This chain connects TRBV29-1 to TRBJ2-7; D is undetermined. This CDR3 comprises 13 residues. Trimming removed 4 bases at V and 4 bases at J, with 14 bases between. Germline values: CDR1 SQVTM, CDR2 ANQGSEA. CDR3 region: CSVGARANYEQYF. CDR3 nucleotide sequence: TGCAGCGTTGGGGCACGCGCGAATTACGAGCAGTACTTC.

Only a few counts were recorded for this clonotype. A much larger clonotype is one base distant, so this may be a read error. The chain carries TRBV12-3 or TRBV12-4 and TRBJ2-3, with unresolved D. The CDR3 consists of 11 residues. In DNA form, the CDR3 reads TGTGCCAGCAGTTTGGGCCCCACGGATCATTTT. Its protein is CASSLGPTDHF.

CDR3 DNA: TGTGCCAGCAGTTTCCCTGGGGGGGTAGGGGAGCAGTACTTC. It codes for CASSFPGGVGEQYF. The chain employs TRBV27 and TRBJ2-7, with TRBD2 matching 7 bases. V was clipped by 3 bases and J by 7 bases; unmatched bases: 9. This CDR3 has 14 amino acids. CDR1 MNHEY and CDR2 SMNVEV come from the germline V gene (reference sequence).

This clonotype showed up many times. The chain combines TRBV20-1 with TRBJ2-1, with 7 bases fitting TRBD2. The CDR3 loop spans 15 amino acids. CDR1 is DFQATT, CDR2 SNEGSKA, per germline (reference sequence). Unmatched junction bases numbered 9, after V lost 4 bases and J lost 3 bases. CDR3 DNA sequence: TGCAGTGCTATCTTAGCTAGCGGAGTCTACAATGAGCAGTTCTTC. Protein sequence: CSAILASGVYNEQFF.

The chain combines TRBV7-2 with TRBJ1-2; 7 bases align to TRBD1. With V trimmed by 5 bases and J by 7 bases, 7 bases remained unmatched. CDR1 and CDR2 (germline): SGHTA, FQGNSA. The CDR3 length is 13 residues. CDR3 sequence: CASSLDRVGGYTF. CDR3 sequence (DNA): TGTGCCAGCAGCCTCGACAGGGTCGGTGGCTACACCTTC.

This clonotype was recorded at least ten times. An end of the junction does not agree with germline; a read error may underlie this. The chain combines TRBV28 with TRBJ2-3; TRBD2 matches at 11 bases. The CDR3 sequence is 15 residues long. The germline V gene encodes CDR1 MDHEN and CDR2 SYDVKM. CDR3 coding DNA: TGTGCCAGCAGCCGTAGCGGGAGGGCCACAGTTACGCAGTATTTT. It yields the protein CASSRSGRATVTQYF. The complete variable domain, with remaining parts taken from reference TRBV28 and TRBJ2-3, reads DVKVTQSSRYLVKRTGEKVFLECVQDMDHENMFWYRQDPGLGLRLIYFSYDVKMKEKGDIPEGYSVSREKKERFSLILESASTNQTSMYLCASSRSGRATVTQYFGPGTRLTVL.

This clonotype was seen more than once but under ten times. This chain links TRBV7-2 with TRBJ1-4; maybe TRBD1 (5 bases). Germline V gene sequence: CDR1 SGHTA, CDR2 FQGNSA. The V and J ends lost 5 bases and 7 bases respectively, with 11 bases between them. The CDR3 is 13 amino acids. CDR3 DNA: TGTGCCAGCAGCCCGGAAAGGGGTGAAAAACTGTTTTTT. Amino acids: CASSPERGEKLFF. Full variable domain (rest looked up from reference TRBV7-2 and TRBJ1-4): GAGVSQSPSNKVTEKGKDVELRCDPISGHTALYWYRQSLGQGLEFLIYFQGNSAPDKSGLPSDRFSAERTGGSVSTLTIQRTQQEDSAVYLCASSPERGEKLFFGSGTQLSVL.

This clonotype was seen many times. The genes are TRBV24-1 and TRBJ2-1, with 11 bases matching TRBD2. V dropped 4 bases and J dropped 8; count of bases not matched to a gene: 12. The germline V gene has CDR1 KGHDR and CDR2 SFDVKD. CDR3 length equals 17 residues. The CDR3 reads CATSDRGTSGRIHEQFF. CDR3 sequence (DNA): TGTGCCACCAGTGACCGCGGAACTAGCGGGAGAATACATGAGCAGTTCTTC.

Regarding this clonotype: It differs at one base from a far larger clone, so likely a read error. The chain links TRBV7-9 to TRBJ2-5; D uncertain. Trimming left V 5 bases short and J 2 bases short, with 3 bases between. Germline loops: CDR1 SEHNR, CDR2 FQNEAQ (reference sequence). The CDR3 length is 11 residues. The CDR3 coding sequence is TGTGCCAGCAGCGTACAAGAGACCCAGTACTTC. This translates into CASSVQETQYF.

The gene calls are TRBV12-3 or TRBV12-4 and TRBJ2-2; D is perhaps TRBD1 (6 bases). CDR3 length: 15 residues. With 3 bases removed from V and 6 bases from J, the gap between germline ends came to 14 bases. The CDR3 loop is CASSFTGSRAGELFF. The CDR3 region has the DNA TGTGCCAGCAGTTTTACAGGGAGTAGGGCCGGGGAGCTGTTTTTT.

This clonotype was observed at least ten times. This chain uses TRBV5-1 with TRBJ2-2; TRBD1 matches 9 bases. Per the germline V gene, CDR1 is SGHRS and CDR2 is YFSETQ. This CDR3 has 17 amino acids. J gave up 3 bases and V 1 base, and 7 bases lay outside the gene matches. The CDR3 here is CASSLISGQGYTGELFF. CDR3 nucleotides: TGCGCCAGCAGCTTGATATCCGGACAGGGGTACACCGGGGAGCTGTTTTTT.

This clonotype showed up just a few times. The J gene is TRBJ1-2, the V gene TRBV7-9, with a possible D match to TRBD1 (6 bases). Trimming stripped 10 bases from V and 1 base from J, with 13 bases between. This CDR3 spans 13 amino acids. Germline V lookup: CDR1 SEHNR, CDR2 FQNEAQ (reference sequence). CDR3 nucleotide sequence: TGTGCCACCTCGGACAGTTATAACTATGGCTACACCTTC. Amino acid sequence: CATSDSYNYGYTF.

This clonotype has ten or more counts. The J gene is TRBJ2-2, the V gene TRBV5-1; possible D gene TRBD1, 6 bases. This CDR3 is 15 amino acids long. Germline V gene lookup returns CDR1 SGHRS and CDR2 YFSETQ. With 1 base removed from V and 2 bases from J, the gap between germline ends came to 9 bases. The CDR3 nucleotides are TGCGCCAGCAGCTTGCAGGGGCTTAACACCGGGGAGCTGTTTTTT. It is translated as CASSLQGLNTGELFF.

This clonotype was counted between two and nine times. V and J are TRBV7-8 and TRBJ1-5, with D possibly TRBD1 on 5 matching bases. V lost 5 bases and J lost 0, with 23 bases in between. The CDR3 runs to 19 residues. Germline values: CDR1 SGHVS, CDR2 FQNEAQ. CDR3 nucleotide sequence: TGTGCCAGCAGCCTCACTCGGGCTTGGGTTCAGGGTAGCAATCAGCCCCAGCATTTT. It codes for CASSLTRAWVQGSNQPQHF. Combining the CDR3 with reference TRBV7-8 and TRBJ1-5 gives the whole variable domain GAGVSQSPRYKVAKRGQDVALRCDPISGHVSLFWYQQALGQGPEFLTYFQNEAQLDKSGLPSDRFFAERPEGSVSTLKIQRTQQEDSAVYLCASSLTRAWVQGSNQPQHFGDGTRLSIL.

There are a few counts of this clonotype. The chain links TRBV7-9 to TRBJ1-5, with D unclear. From germline, CDR1 is SEHNR and CDR2 FQNEAQ (reference sequence). Trimming removed 4 bases at V and 4 bases at J, with 14 bases between. CDR3 length: 15 amino acids. CDR3 protein: CASSSAGRGNQPQHF. For the CDR3, the DNA is TGTGCCAGCAGCTCTGCGGGTCGTGGGAATCAGCCCCAGCATTTT.